Each of the 22 T cell receptor beta chains below was sequenced from the same sample in a study of CD8+ T cells in alopecia areata. Following RNA extraction, reverse transcription yielded cDNA that acted as the sequencing template. The table came from immunoSEQ multiplex PCR; TCRdb's copy has only in-frame clones and leaves some out. The sample records roughly 100,000 clones, about 60% being singletons. Material: CD4+ T cells sorted from blood. Receptor source: a human donor in good health.

This chain joins TRBV7-9 and TRBJ2-5, with no clear D. This CDR3 is 14 amino acids long. V lost 0 bases to trimming and J lost 4 bases, with 9 bases between them. CDR1 SEHNR and CDR2 FQNEAQ come from the germline V gene (reference sequence). CDR3 in DNA: TGTGCCAGCAGCTTAGCTCTGAGTGGAGAGACCCAGTACTTC. This encodes CASSLALSGETQYF. The whole variable domain, remainder taken from reference TRBV7-9 and TRBJ2-5, is DTGVSQNPRHKITKRGQNVTFRCDPISEHNRLYWYRQTLGQGPEFLTYFQNEAQLEKSRLLSDRFSAERPKGSFSTLEIQRTEQGDSAMYLCASSLALSGETQYFGPGTRLLVL.

This chain joins TRBV28 and TRBJ2-3, with D perhaps matching TRBD2 (6 bases). The CDR3 loop spans 14 amino acids. Looked up from germline, CDR1 is MDHEN and CDR2 is SYDVKM. V lost 5 bases and J lost 3, with 12 bases in between. The CDR3 DNA follows: TGTGCCAGCAGTCAGGCGGGGCTAACAGATACGCAGTATTTT. This gives the protein CASSQAGLTDTQYF.

V gene TRBV30 combines with J gene TRBJ2-3; TRBD1 aligns across 8 bases. V lost 7 bases, J lost 7 bases, and 4 bases stayed unmatched. Germline CDR1 reads GTSNPN; CDR2 reads SVGIG (reference sequence). The length of the CDR3 is 11 residues. Here the CDR3 DNA reads TGTGCCTTCGCAGGGGGCCATACGCAGTATTTT. Translated: CAFAGGHTQYF.

This clone was picked up a small number of times. The chain uses TRBV7-3 and TRBJ2-4; D might be TRBD1 or TRBD2, each matching 7 bases. The CDR3 runs to 14 residues. Germline-derived CDR1 and CDR2 are SGHTA and FQGTGA. The V end was cut by 6 bases, the J end by 9 bases, with 18 bases between. In DNA, the CDR3 is TGTGCCAGCAGAGATGGGACAGCGGGGAGCATTCAGTACTTC. Protein product: CASRDGTAGSIQYF.

The rearrangement uses TRBV5-1 and TRBJ2-1; 8 bases fit TRBD1. The V gene end was trimmed by 3 bases and the J gene end by 8 bases; junction bases not matched to a gene: 7. The germline gives CDR1 SGHRS, CDR2 YFSETQ. This CDR3 has 14 residues. In DNA, the CDR3 is TGCGCCAGCAGCTCGGGACAGGCCTCCGATGAGCAGTTCTTC. It specifies CASSSGQASDEQFF.

This clone was picked up a small number of times. V is TRBV28 and J is TRBJ1-3, with 8 bases lining up with TRBD1. This CDR3 is 15 amino acids long. Trimming at V came to 4 bases and at J to 3 bases, leaving 5 bases not matched to a gene. Germline CDR1 reads MDHEN; CDR2 reads SYDVKM. In DNA form, the CDR3 reads TGTGCCAGCAGTTATCAGGGGGCTTTTGGAAACACCATATATTTT. Encoded protein: CASSYQGAFGNTIYF.

By frequency in the sample, this clone is medium-sized (0.01 to 0.1%). The V gene is TRBV15, the J gene TRBJ1-1, with D possibly being TRBD1 (6 bases). Deletions cut 3 bases from V and 5 bases from J, with 22 bases between. This CDR3 region has 17 residues. Germline CDR1 is LNHNV and CDR2 is YYDKDF (reference sequence). In DNA form, the CDR3 reads TGTGCCACCAGCAGTCGGGATACAGGGATCAGGAGGACTGAAGCTTTCTTT. Residues: CATSSRDTGIRRTEAFF.

This clone was seen more than once but under ten times. This chain connects TRBV6-6 to TRBJ2-1, with 9 bases fitting TRBD1. Germline V lookup: CDR1 MNHNY, CDR2 SVGAGI (reference sequence). V trimming: 7 bases; J trimming: 4 bases; junction bases outside the gene matches: 5. The CDR3 covers 14 residues. The CDR3 DNA is TGTGCCAGCACAACAGGGGGCCCATACAATGAGCAGTTCTTC. Its protein product is CASTTGGPYNEQFF.

The chain uses TRBV29-1 and TRBJ2-3; D remains ambiguous. This CDR3 comprises 13 residues. Trimming cost V 4 bases and J 7 bases, with 15 bases left between them. CDR1 SQVTM and CDR2 ANQGSEA come from the germline V gene. CDR3 DNA sequence: TGCAGCGTTGCCCCGAAACTGGCGTATACGCAGTATTTT. Translated, it gives CSVAPKLAYTQYF.

This clone was observed a handful of times. This chain links TRBV11-2 with TRBJ1-2; no clear D gene. CDR3 length: 14 residues. Germline loops: CDR1 SGHAT, CDR2 FQNNGV. The V end lost 0 bases, the J end lost 1 base, and 6 bases lay between the germline ends. CDR3 amino acids: CASSLDRHNYGYTF. CDR3 nucleotides: TGTGCCAGCAGCTTAGATAGGCATAACTATGGCTACACCTTC.

This clone was found a few times. CDR3 in amino acids: CASSRDRVNTGELFF. CDR3 nucleotides: TGTGCCAGCAGCCGGGACAGGGTTAACACCGGGGAGCTGTTTTTT. J is TRBJ2-2 and V is TRBV7-2, with TRBD1 matching 9 bases. The CDR3 has 15 amino acids. Germline V lookup: CDR1 SGHTA, CDR2 FQGNSA. After removal of 5 bases from V and 2 bases from J, the junction contained 3 bases not matched to a gene. Combining the CDR3 with reference TRBV7-2 and TRBJ2-2 gives the whole variable domain GAGVSQSPSNKVTEKGKDVELRCDPISGHTALYWYRQSLGQGLEFLIYFQGNSAPDKSGLPSDRFSAERTGGSVSTLTIQRTQQEDSAVYLCASSRDRVNTGELFFGEGSRLTVL.

This clone showed up just a few times. The identical CDR3 is also encoded by other nucleotide sequences in the sample. The CDR3: CASSEQGNYGYTF. The CDR3, as DNA: TGCGCCAGCAGCGAACAGGGTAACTATGGCTACACCTTC. The chain recombines TRBV5-1 with TRBJ1-2; the D gene is possibly TRBD1 (6 bases). Germline CDR1 SGHRS, CDR2 YFSETQ. The ends were cut back, 4 bases at V and 1 base at J, with 8 bases in the middle. CDR3 length: 13 residues. Complete variable domain (other parts from reference TRBV5-1 and TRBJ1-2): KAGVTQTPRYLIKTRGQQVTLSCSPISGHRSVSWYQQTPGQGLQFLFEYFSETQRNKGNFPGRFSGRQFSNSRSEMNVSTLELGDSALYLCASSEQGNYGYTFGSGTRLTVV.

The chain uses TRBV5-1 and TRBJ1-4; no definite D call. CDR1 and CDR2 from the germline V gene are SGHRS and YFSETQ. The CDR3 runs to 13 residues. The V and J ends lost 3 bases and 4 bases respectively, with 7 bases between them. CDR3 DNA: TGCGCCAGCAGCTCGCCGGGTAATGAAAAACTGTTTTTT. As protein: CASSSPGNEKLFF.

The DNA for the CDR3 is TGTGCCAGCAGGGTTGGCGGGGTACAAGAGACCCAGTACTTC. This translates into CASRVGGVQETQYF. The chain is built from TRBV6-6 and TRBJ2-5, with a weak D call TRBD2 (6 bases). The CDR3 is 14 amino acids. The germline V gene has CDR1 MNHNY and CDR2 SVGAGI (reference sequence). Trimming pared 6 bases from V and 2 bases from J, leaving 13 bases between.

This clone was seen a handful of times. V usage is TRBV10-3 and J usage is TRBJ2-3; 8 bases are shared with TRBD1. With 0 bases clipped from V and 2 bases from J, the junction kept 13 bases outside the gene matches. The CDR3 spans 19 residues. Germline CDR1 ENHRY, CDR2 SYGVKD. The CDR3 is CAISESLGVGTGTTDTQYF. The CDR3 DNA reads as TGTGCCATCAGTGAGTCACTTGGGGTCGGGACAGGAACCACAGATACGCAGTATTTT.

This chain uses TRBV7-9 with TRBJ1-1, with D perhaps matching TRBD1 (5 bases). V shed 5 bases and J shed 11 bases, with 12 bases lying between them. Germline assignment: CDR1 SEHNR and CDR2 FQNEAQ (reference sequence). This CDR3 spans 11 amino acids. CDR3 DNA sequence: TGTGCCAGCAGCGAGACAGCTGGCGCTTTCTTT. This codes for CASSETAGAFF.

This clone was detected a few times. The chain couples TRBV29-1 to TRBJ2-5; D is possibly TRBD1 or TRBD2 (5 bases each). This CDR3 contains 12 residues. V lost 7 bases to trimming and J lost 2 bases, with 11 bases between them. Germline lookup yields CDR1 SQVTM and CDR2 ANQGSEA. The CDR3 sequence: CSARDLQETQYF. The CDR3 region has the DNA TGCAGCGCCCGGGACCTTCAAGAGACCCAGTACTTC.

The chain has TRBV28 and TRBJ2-7; D gene uncertain. V lost 5 bases and J 4 bases, leaving 15 bases between the germline ends. The length of the CDR3 is 14 residues. CDR1 MDHEN and CDR2 SYDVKM come from the germline V gene. The CDR3 spells CASSPVPTFYEQYF. The CDR3 coding sequence is TGTGCCAGCAGTCCGGTGCCCACCTTTTACGAGCAGTACTTC.

This clone was detected a few times. This rearrangement joins TRBV29-1 to TRBJ2-5, with D perhaps matching TRBD2 (6 bases). The CDR3 runs to 12 residues. Germline V CDR1 and CDR2: SQVTM, ANQGSEA. The ends were cut back, 3 bases at V and 2 bases at J, with 7 bases in the middle. In DNA form, the CDR3 reads TGCAGCGTTGAGGACTATCAAGAGACCCAGTACTTC. It specifies CSVEDYQETQYF.

This chain links TRBV28 with TRBJ2-1; maybe TRBD1 (6 bases). V gave up 10 bases and J gave up 5 bases, with 12 bases separating them. The CDR3 length is 12 residues. Germline CDR1 is MDHEN and CDR2 is SYDVKM. In nucleotides, the CDR3 is TGTGCCACCTGGGACAATAACAATGAGCAGTTCTTC. Translating gives CATWDNNNEQFF.

The chain uses TRBV4-2 and TRBJ1-2; TRBD1 agrees at 8 bases. The V gene end was trimmed by 0 bases and the J gene end by 8 bases; junction bases not matched to a gene: 11. The CDR3 has 16 residues. Germline CDR1 is LGHNA and CDR2 is YNFKEQ. CDR3 DNA sequence: TGTGCCAGCAGCCAAGAGACAGGGGCACGGGTGGGCGGCTACACCTTC. Translation: CASSQETGARVGGYTF.

This clone was recorded once. The chain uses TRBV2 and TRBJ2-3; 14 bases are shared with TRBD2. CDR3 size: 16 residues. The germline V gene has CDR1 SNHLY and CDR2 FYNNEI. Losses at the gene ends were 6 bases for V and 6 bases for J; bases not matched to a gene: 8. The CDR3 DNA reads as TGTGCCAGCAGCGTCTTGGGACTAGCGGGGGCGGATACGCAGTATTTT. It specifies CASSVLGLAGADTQYF.